This T cell receptor beta chain was sequenced during a study of response to subunit inactivated influenza vaccine. Points from the study as a whole: Each seasonal influenza vaccination recruits few new T cells, the authors suggested.

V lost 7 bases to trimming and J lost 4 bases; unmatched junction nucleotides: 14. The germline V gene has CDR1 SGHRS and CDR2 YFSETQ. This CDR3 is 16 amino acids long. One entry per CDR3 protein, called by TCRdb with MiXCR from the RT-PCR reads. The table shows roughly 780,000 distinct CDR3 sequences, with under 20% occurring only once. This clonotype showed up many times. What it binds is unknown. The specimen was PBMCs from blood, collected 4 to 6 days after vaccination. J is TRBJ2-5 and V is TRBV5-1, with 9 nucleotides matching TRBD1. The origin of this receptor is a man aged 45 to 65 who received an inactivated influenza vaccine. The CDR3 DNA is TGCGCCAGCGTGAAAATCGGGACAGGGAAAGGAGAGACCCAGTACTTC. Protein sequence: CASVKIGTGKGETQYF.